Below, 21 T cell receptor beta chains from the same sample are listed, as sequenced in a study of blood T cell repertoires in COVID-19. Profiled with immunoSEQ multiplex PCR; TCRdb holds only in-frame clones, not every one. The sample lists about 160,000 clones; roughly 88% were seen once. The material sequenced was peripheral blood. The origin of the receptors is a man aged 55 to 70 who had recovered from COVID-19.

CDR3 DNA sequence: TGTGCCAGCAGCGACGAGCCGGACAGGGGGGAGCAGTTCTTC. This encodes CASSDEPDRGEQFF. The chain joins TRBV9 to TRBJ2-1; 10 nucleotides match TRBD1. Germline assignment: CDR1 SGDLS and CDR2 YYNGEE. J gave up 10 bases and V 3 bases, and 7 bases lay outside the gene matches. This CDR3 contains 14 residues.

This chain joins TRBV6-1 and TRBJ2-2; 8 bases are shared with TRBD2. The CDR3 sequence is 16 residues long. Germline CDR1 is MNHNS and CDR2 is SASEGT. The V gene end was trimmed by 3 bases and the J gene end by 1 base; junction bases not matched to a gene: 4. The CDR3 DNA sequence: TGTGCCAGCAGTGAGTGGACTAGCCTGAACACCGGGGAGCTGTTTTTT. Translation gives CASSEWTSLNTGELFF.

This clone was observed a few times. The gene calls are TRBV3-1 (or the pseudogene TRBV3-2) and TRBJ1-2, with D possibly being TRBD1 (6 bases). Germline values: CDR1 LGHDT, CDR2 YNNKEL (reference sequence). Trimming left V 3 bases short and J 4 bases short, with 15 bases between. The CDR3 totals 15 residues. The CDR3 is CASSQPGKGGYGYTF. Written as DNA, the CDR3 is TGTGCCAGCAGCCAGCCAGGGAAAGGGGGCTATGGCTACACCTTC.

This rearrangement joins TRBV19 to TRBJ2-2; TRBD2 matches at 13 bases. Germline V gives CDR1 LNHDA, CDR2 SQIVND (reference sequence). V trimming: 0 bases; J trimming: 4 bases; junction bases outside the gene matches: 5. The CDR3 length is 18 residues. CDR3 residues: CASSIDKGLAGSTGELFF. In DNA form, the CDR3 reads TGTGCCAGTAGTATAGACAAGGGACTAGCGGGGAGCACCGGGGAGCTGTTTTTT.

The chain uses TRBV15 and TRBJ2-2; D is possibly TRBD2 (5 bases). V gave up 3 bases and J gave up 4 bases, with 12 bases separating them. Germline-derived CDR1 and CDR2 are LNHNV and YYDKDF (reference sequence). The CDR3 totals 15 residues. The DNA for the CDR3 is TGTGCCACCAGCAGGGGGAGAACGAGCACCGGGGAGCTGTTTTTT. It translates to CATSRGRTSTGELFF.

V is TRBV27 and J is TRBJ1-3; D possibly corresponds to TRBD1 (5 bases). Germline V gene lookup returns CDR1 MNHEY and CDR2 SMNVEV (reference sequence). Trimming shortened V by 6 bases and J by 0 bases, and 12 bases separated the two germline ends. This CDR3 spans 15 amino acids. The CDR3 DNA reads TGTGCCAGCAGCTTACAGGCCGACTCTGGAAACACCATATATTTT. This gives the protein CASSLQADSGNTIYF.

This chain uses TRBV7-9 with TRBJ2-7; 7 bases align to TRBD1. This CDR3 is built from 12 residues. The germline V gene has CDR1 SEHNR and CDR2 FQNEAQ (reference sequence). V trimming: 5 bases; J trimming: 5 bases; junction bases outside the gene matches: 3. The CDR3 here is CASSTTGDEQYF. The CDR3 DNA sequence: TGTGCCAGCAGCACCACAGGGGACGAGCAGTACTTC.

This clone was seen a single time. The V gene is TRBV10-3, the J gene TRBJ1-1; D unclear. Germline CDR1 and CDR2: ENHRY and SYGVKD. The CDR3 covers 12 residues. Trimming left V 2 bases short and J 6 bases short, with 7 bases between. Here the CDR3 reads CAISEGLAEAFF. CDR3 DNA: TGTGCCATCAGTGAGGGGCTCGCTGAAGCTTTCTTT.

J is TRBJ2-3 and V is TRBV7-3; D is unresolved. CDR3 length equals 14 residues. V was clipped by 1 base and J by 3 bases, with 8 bases between them. Looked up from germline, CDR1 is SGHTA and CDR2 is FQGTGA. CDR3 protein: CASSLNPRTDTQYF. In DNA, the CDR3 is TGTGCCAGCAGCTTAAACCCCAGGACAGATACGCAGTATTTT. Combining the CDR3 with reference TRBV7-3 and TRBJ2-3 gives the whole variable domain GAGVSQTPSNKVTEKGKYVELRCDPISGHTALYWYRQSLGQGPEFLIYFQGTGAADDSGLPNDRFFAVRPEGSVSTLKIQRTERGDSAVYLCASSLNPRTDTQYFGPGTRLTVL.

V and J are TRBV6-5 and TRBJ1-2, with D possibly TRBD1 on 5 matching bases. The CDR3 spans 11 residues. Trimming removed 8 bases from V and 6 bases from J, with 10 bases in between. Germline values: CDR1 MNHEY, CDR2 SVGAGI. The CDR3 region is CASRRGNGYTF. In DNA form, the CDR3 reads TGTGCCAGCCGTAGGGGTAATGGCTACACCTTC.

This chain joins TRBV6-5 and TRBJ1-1, with D perhaps TRBD1 (5 bases). Germline CDR1 is MNHEY and CDR2 is SVGAGI. This CDR3 has 13 amino acids. V lost 6 bases and J 1 base, leaving 9 bases between the germline ends. CDR3 in amino acids: CASSSTENTEAFF. Written as DNA, the CDR3 is TGTGCCAGCAGCTCGACAGAGAACACTGAAGCTTTCTTT.

The chain couples TRBV7-2 to TRBJ1-2; D is ambiguous. Deletions cut 5 bases from V and 3 bases from J, with 13 bases between. Germline V gene data show CDR1 as SGHTA and CDR2 as FQGNSA. CDR3 length: 14 amino acids. The CDR3 coding sequence is TGTGCCAGCAGCCCCGGGTGGTCGGACTATGGCTACACCTTC. The encoded protein is CASSPGWSDYGYTF.

V is TRBV7-6 and J is TRBJ1-1; D gene uncertain. Trimming cost V 2 bases and J 0 bases, with 19 bases left between them. This CDR3 spans 18 amino acids. Germline V gene sequence: CDR1 SGHVS, CDR2 FNYEAQ. The CDR3 reads CASSLSYGLSFMNTEAFF. The CDR3 DNA follows: TGTGCCAGCAGCTTATCTTATGGGCTTTCTTTTATGAACACTGAAGCTTTCTTT.

The chain couples TRBV24-1 to TRBJ2-1; D is perhaps TRBD2 (6 bases). V dropped 3 bases and J dropped 7 bases, with 15 bases sitting between them. CDR1 and CDR2 from the germline V gene are KGHDR and SFDVKD. This CDR3 comprises 15 residues. Written as DNA, the CDR3 is TGTGCCACCAGTGATCGAGGGGCCCGGGGGAATGAGCAGTTCTTC. Translating it yields CATSDRGARGNEQFF.

The chain joins TRBV6-2 or TRBV6-3 to TRBJ2-1, with TRBD2 matching 11 bases. There are 17 residues in the CDR3. The germline CDR1 and CDR2 sequences are MNHEY and SVGEGT. V dropped 5 bases and J dropped 9; count of bases not matched to a gene: 15. The CDR3 coding sequence is TGTGCCAGCAGTCCCTACGAGGGACTAGCGGCACGGGGTGAGCAGTTCTTC. Translating gives CASSPYEGLAARGEQFF.

The chain combines TRBV5-4 with TRBJ1-1; a weak D match, TRBD1 (6 bases). The CDR3 length is 13 residues. From germline, CDR1 is SGHNT and CDR2 YYREEE (reference sequence). Trimming pared 4 bases from V and 1 base from J, leaving 8 bases between. The CDR3 region is CASSRDKNTEAFF. In DNA form, the CDR3 reads TGTGCCAGCAGCCGGGACAAGAACACTGAAGCTTTCTTT.

The chain combines TRBV6-6 with TRBJ1-5; maybe TRBD1 (5 bases). CDR1 and CDR2 (germline): MNHNY, SVGAGI (reference sequence). There are 13 residues in the CDR3. Between the trimmed V and J ends, which lost 7 bases and 3 bases, there was a span of 10 bases. The DNA of the CDR3 is TGTGCCAGCAAGGGGTTCACCAATCAGCCCCAGCATTTT. Its translation: CASKGFTNQPQHF.

V usage is TRBV2 and J usage is TRBJ2-6; D not certain. Looked up from germline, CDR1 is SNHLY and CDR2 is FYNNEI. V was trimmed by 8 bases and J by 4 bases, leaving 9 bases between them. The CDR3 is made up of 13 amino acids. The CDR3 is CASFLSGANVLTF. CDR3 coding DNA: TGTGCCAGCTTTCTTTCCGGGGCCAACGTCCTGACTTTC.

The rearrangement links TRBV30 to TRBJ2-3, with 12 bases matching TRBD2. In germline, CDR1 is GTSNPN, CDR2 SVGIG (reference sequence). The CDR3 runs to 15 residues. V shed 0 bases and J 7 bases; nucleotides not matched to a gene: 5. The CDR3 sequence: CAWSVHLAGGNTQYF. The CDR3 coding sequence is TGTGCCTGGAGTGTCCATCTAGCGGGGGGGAATACGCAGTATTTT.

This clone was seen a handful of times. This chain joins TRBV11-2 and TRBJ1-5, with D tentatively TRBD1 (5 bases). Trimming cost V 3 bases and J 3 bases, with 9 bases left between them. This CDR3 is built from 14 residues. Germline CDR1 and CDR2: SGHAT and FQNNGV. Here the CDR3 reads CASSFTGYNQPQHF. CDR3 coding DNA: TGTGCCAGCAGCTTTACAGGATACAATCAGCCCCAGCATTTT. Together with reference TRBV11-2 and TRBJ1-5, the CDR3 gives the full variable domain: EAGVAQSPRYKIIEKRQSVAFWCNPISGHATLYWYQQILGQGPKLLIQFQNNGVVDDSQLPKDRFSAERLKGVDSTLKIQPAKLEDSAVYLCASSFTGYNQPQHFGDGTRLSIL.

This clone is a singleton in its sample. J is TRBJ2-7 and V is TRBV27, with TRBD1 matching over 7 bases. Germline lookup yields CDR1 MNHEY and CDR2 SMNVEV (reference sequence). With V trimmed by 6 bases and J by 4 bases, 9 bases remained unmatched. This CDR3 contains 14 residues. The CDR3 is CASSTGASAYEQYF. CDR3 sequence (DNA): TGTGCCAGCAGCACAGGGGCCTCGGCATACGAGCAGTACTTC.